Below are 9 T cell receptor beta chains sequenced from a single sample in a study of blood T cell repertoires in COVID-19. The repertoire was sequenced with immunoSEQ multiplex PCR; TCRdb's copy has only in-frame clones and lacks some. Among over 400,000 clones, about 85% were seen once, and the ten largest hold around 7.9%. The sequencing sample was made of PBMCs or T cells enriched from blood (not recorded which). The receptors were sampled from a woman aged 55-70 years who had recovered from COVID-19.

The rearrangement joins TRBV5-1 to TRBJ1-1, with D possibly matching TRBD1 (5 bases). Trimming took off 0 bases at V and 4 bases at J, with 13 bases between the two ends. CDR3 length equals 15 residues. Germline V gene data show CDR1 as SGHRS and CDR2 as YFSETQ. CDR3 nucleotide sequence: TGCGCCAGCAGCTTGGAGGGCGGGGGAGGCACTGAAGCTTTCTTT. It specifies CASSLEGGGGTEAFF.

CDR3 sequence reads: CASGGATNEKLFF. Here the CDR3 DNA reads TGTGCCAGCGGGGGGGCAACTAATGAAAAACTGTTTTTT. V usage is TRBV12-3 or TRBV12-4 and J usage is TRBJ1-4, with D perhaps matching TRBD1 (5 bases). V was trimmed by 8 bases and J by 0 bases, leaving 7 bases between them. The CDR3 has 13 residues.

This sequence joins TRBV3-1 (or the pseudogene TRBV3-2) and TRBJ1-1, with a weak D call TRBD1 (5 bases). Trimming stripped 4 bases from V and 1 base from J, with 10 bases between. Germline CDR1 LGHDT, CDR2 YNNKEL (reference sequence). This CDR3 region has 14 residues. The chain's CDR3 is CASSLPGGNTEAFF. CDR3 bases: TGTGCCAGCAGCCTCCCGGGGGGGAACACTGAAGCTTTCTTT.

The CDR3 DNA follows: TGTGCCAGCAGCCCACAAAAAGGTACCGGACAGGGGGCTTCTAGCAATCAGCCCCAGCATTTT. Encoded protein: CASSPQKGTGQGASSNQPQHF. The V and J genes are TRBV21-1 and TRBJ1-5; the tabulated D call, TRBD1, remains unverified against the DNA. TRBV21-1 is shown as a pseudogene. The CDR3 length is 21 residues.

The chain carries TRBV9 and TRBJ1-1; 9 nucleotides match TRBD1. The CDR3 extends over 14 amino acids. V gave up 4 bases and J gave up 11 bases; unmatched junction bases: 12. The germline gives CDR1 SGDLS, CDR2 YYNGEE. The chain's CDR3 is CASSFRDRDGRAFF. The CDR3 bases are TGTGCCAGCAGCTTCCGGGACAGGGACGGGCGGGCTTTCTTT.

This clone was counted a few times. The V gene is TRBV11-3, the J gene TRBJ2-7, with D perhaps TRBD2 (6 bases). Germline loops: CDR1 SGHNT, CDR2 YENEEA. With 5 bases removed from V and 2 bases from J, the gap between germline ends came to 13 bases. This CDR3 region has 14 residues. The CDR3 reads CASSPTGVAYEQYF. The CDR3 region has the DNA TGTGCCAGCAGCCCAACGGGGGTTGCCTACGAGCAGTACTTC.

This chain joins TRBV10-1 and TRBJ2-3, with 8 bases that match TRBD2. The CDR3 is made up of 16 amino acids. The germline V gene has CDR1 WNHNN and CDR2 SYGVQD (reference sequence). V shed 0 bases and J 2 bases; nucleotides not matched to a gene: 4. CDR3 loop: CASSESPGGTTDTQYF. The CDR3 nucleotides are TGCGCCAGCAGTGAGTCCCCGGGGGGGACCACAGATACGCAGTATTTT.

This sequence joins TRBV11-2 and TRBJ1-2, with 7 bases that match TRBD1. This CDR3 contains 14 residues. Germline CDR1 is SGHAT and CDR2 is FQNNGV. V was clipped by 6 bases and J by 8 bases; unmatched bases: 12. The CDR3 coding sequence is TGTGCCAGCAGAGAAAGGGGCCAGGGGGACGGCTACACCTTC. It specifies CASRERGQGDGYTF.

The V call is TRBV11-2, the J call TRBJ2-3, with 8 bases matching TRBD2. Per the germline V gene, CDR1 is SGHAT and CDR2 is FQNNGV. Unmatched junction bases numbered 17, after V lost 7 bases and J lost 2 bases. The CDR3 has 18 amino acids. The CDR3: CASNTPTGGGSHTDTQYF. CDR3 in DNA: TGTGCCAGCAACACCCCTACTGGCGGGGGGTCTCACACAGATACGCAGTATTTT.